A single T cell receptor beta chain is shown here with its context. This entry belongs to a study of blood T cell repertoires in COVID-19. Study at large: Sites across the United States, Italy and Spain contributed samples from acute and convalescent COVID-19. In each case, the material was cDNA or gDNA derived from T cells, B-cell-depleted T cells, or PBMCs.

As handled by the study authors: Reference gene primer amplification gave nucleated cell count estimates. The method was immunoSEQ multiplex PCR; TCRdb's version includes in-frame clones alone and lacks a portion of them. Clone size and the V and J calls come from that table; the DNA yielded D and trimming. This table holds around 68,000 clones, roughly 81% found once. Germline V gives CDR1 SQVTM, CDR2 ANQGSEA. V was clipped by 7 bases and J by 7 bases; unmatched bases: 6. The CDR3 has 11 amino acids. This rearrangement joins TRBV29-1 to TRBJ1-2, with 7 bases identical to TRBD1. This clonotype was obtained from a human donor in a cohort sampled during active COVID-19. Sequenced: peripheral blood. CDR3 nucleotides: TGCAGCGGACAGGGTGGAGGTGGCTACACCTTC. Its protein product is CSGQGGGGYTF.